The TCR beta chain described here comes from a study of radiotherapy plus CTLA-4 blockade in lung cancer. The study's findings and limits: Subsequent to radiotherapy plus ipilimumab, tumor-derived TCR clones underwent expansion in blood. Reports state that early shifts in blood T cell clones, with interferon-beta, best predicted response.

V was shortened by 2 bases and J by 6 bases, with 11 bases between the two germline ends. The CDR3 spans 15 residues. Germline values: CDR1 MDHEN, CDR2 SYDVKM. For this clone: Its matching antigen is unknown.

Sequencing was performed with immunoSEQ multiplex PCR; in TCRdb, only in-frame clones are kept and a portion is missing. Among some 92,000 clones, 75% to 85% were seen once, and the ten largest hold 3.4%. Sample: peripheral blood, taken from a patient treated with radiotherapy plus ipilimumab. V and J are TRBV28 and TRBJ1-6; D possibly corresponds to TRBD1 (5 bases). This receptor was identified in a human donor with non-small cell lung cancer who had a partial response to radiotherapy plus ipilimumab. In DNA form, the CDR3 reads TGTGCCAGCAGTTTAGGCAGGGTCGGTAATTCACCCCTCCACTTT. Amino acid sequence: CASSLGRVGNSPLHF.